This T cell receptor beta chain was documented in a study of blood T cell repertoires in COVID-19. Original processing notes: Nucleated cell counts were estimated from reference gene primer amplification. Measured with immunoSEQ multiplex PCR; TCRdb has only the in-frame clones, and not every one. From that table come the V and J calls and clone size; the DNA was used to work out D and trimming. The sample lists 65,000 to 85,000 clones, 75% to 90% occurring once. Germline CDR1 is SGHVS and CDR2 is FQNEAQ. V lost 5 bases, J lost 0 bases, and 7 bases lay in between. CDR3 length: 13 amino acids. The clonotype comes from a human donor in a cohort sampled during active COVID-19. The sequencing sample was made of peripheral blood. This chain uses TRBV7-8 with TRBJ1-2, with D perhaps TRBD1 (5 bases). The CDR3 reads CASSPDTNYGYTF. CDR3 in DNA: TGTGCCAGCAGCCCGGACACTAACTATGGCTACACCTTC.